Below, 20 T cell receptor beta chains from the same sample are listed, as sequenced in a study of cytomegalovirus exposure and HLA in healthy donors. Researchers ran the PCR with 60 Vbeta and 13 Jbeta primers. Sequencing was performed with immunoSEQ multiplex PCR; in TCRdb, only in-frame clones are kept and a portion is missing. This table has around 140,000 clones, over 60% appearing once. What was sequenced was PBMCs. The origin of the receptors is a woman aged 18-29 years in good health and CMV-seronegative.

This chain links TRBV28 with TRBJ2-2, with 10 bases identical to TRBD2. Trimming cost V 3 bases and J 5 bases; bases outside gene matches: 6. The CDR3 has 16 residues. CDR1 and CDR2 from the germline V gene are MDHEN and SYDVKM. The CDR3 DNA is TGTGCCAGCAGTTTGCTGGGACTAGCGAGGACCGGGGAGCTGTTTTTT. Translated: CASSLLGLARTGELFF.

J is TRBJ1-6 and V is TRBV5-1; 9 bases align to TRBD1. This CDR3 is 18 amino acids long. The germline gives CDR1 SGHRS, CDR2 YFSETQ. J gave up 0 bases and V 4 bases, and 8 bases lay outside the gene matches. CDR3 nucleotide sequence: TGCGCCAGCAGCATACGGACAGGGGCCAACTCCTATAATTCACCCCTCCACTTT. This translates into CASSIRTGANSYNSPLHF. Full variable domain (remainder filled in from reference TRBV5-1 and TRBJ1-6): KAGVTQTPRYLIKTRGQQVTLSCSPISGHRSVSWYQQTPGQGLQFLFEYFSETQRNKGNFPGRFSGRQFSNSRSEMNVSTLELGDSALYLCASSIRTGANSYNSPLHFGNGTRLTVT.

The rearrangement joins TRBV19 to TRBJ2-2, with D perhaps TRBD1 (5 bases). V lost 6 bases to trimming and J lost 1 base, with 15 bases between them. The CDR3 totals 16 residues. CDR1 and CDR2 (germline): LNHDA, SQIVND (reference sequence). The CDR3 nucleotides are TGTGCCAGTAGCCCCCCGCGCACAGGGAACACCGGGGAGCTGTTTTTT. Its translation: CASSPPRTGNTGELFF. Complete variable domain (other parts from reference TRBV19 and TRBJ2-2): DGGITQSPKYLFRKEGQNVTLSCEQNLNHDAMYWYRQDPGQGLRLIYYSQIVNDFQKGDIAEGYSVSREKKESFPLTVTSAQKNPTAFYLCASSPPRTGNTGELFFGEGSRLTVL.

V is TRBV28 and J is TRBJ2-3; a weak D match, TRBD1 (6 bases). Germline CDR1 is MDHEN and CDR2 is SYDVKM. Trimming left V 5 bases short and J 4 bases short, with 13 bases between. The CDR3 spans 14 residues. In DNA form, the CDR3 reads TGTGCCAGCAGTAACTCACAGGGCCCAGATACGCAGTATTTT. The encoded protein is CASSNSQGPDTQYF.

CDR3 DNA: TGTGCCAGCAGCTTAGGCCACCTAGGAGAGACCCAGTACTTC. Protein product: CASSLGHLGETQYF. The rearrangement uses TRBV7-6 and TRBJ2-5; D remains ambiguous. Germline CDR1 is SGHVS and CDR2 is FNYEAQ. CDR3 length equals 14 residues. Trimming pared 1 base from V and 4 bases from J, leaving 10 bases between. Filled out from reference TRBV7-6 and TRBJ2-5, the complete variable domain reads GAGVSQSPRYKVTKRGQDVALRCDPISGHVSLYWYRQALGQGPEFLTYFNYEAQQDKSGLPNDRFSAERPEGSISTLTIQRTEQRDSAMYRCASSLGHLGETQYFGPGTRLLVL.

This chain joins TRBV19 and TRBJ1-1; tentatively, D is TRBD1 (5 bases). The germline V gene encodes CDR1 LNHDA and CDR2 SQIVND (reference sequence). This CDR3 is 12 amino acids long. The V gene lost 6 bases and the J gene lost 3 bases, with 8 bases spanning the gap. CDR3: CASRWGDTEAFF. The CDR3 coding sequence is TGTGCCAGTAGGTGGGGGGACACTGAAGCTTTCTTT.

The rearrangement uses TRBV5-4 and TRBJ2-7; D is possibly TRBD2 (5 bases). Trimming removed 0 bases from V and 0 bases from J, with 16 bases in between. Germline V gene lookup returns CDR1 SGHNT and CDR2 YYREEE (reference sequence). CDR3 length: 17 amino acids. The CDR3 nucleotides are TGTGCCAGCAGCTTGGACGGAGGCGTGACTGGCTCCTACGAGCAGTACGTC. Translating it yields CASSLDGGVTGSYEQYV.

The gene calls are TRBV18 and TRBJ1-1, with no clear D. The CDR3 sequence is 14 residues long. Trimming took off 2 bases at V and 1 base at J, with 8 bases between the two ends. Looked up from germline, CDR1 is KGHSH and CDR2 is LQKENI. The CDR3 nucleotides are TGTGCCAGCTCACCATTGAACGGGAACACTGAAGCTTTCTTT. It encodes CASSPLNGNTEAFF.

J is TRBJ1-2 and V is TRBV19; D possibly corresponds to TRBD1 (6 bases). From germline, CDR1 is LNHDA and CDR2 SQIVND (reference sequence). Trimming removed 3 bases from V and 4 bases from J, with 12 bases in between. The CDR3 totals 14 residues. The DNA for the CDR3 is TGTGCCAGTAGTATGAGGGGACAATTCTATGGCTACACCTTC. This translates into CASSMRGQFYGYTF.

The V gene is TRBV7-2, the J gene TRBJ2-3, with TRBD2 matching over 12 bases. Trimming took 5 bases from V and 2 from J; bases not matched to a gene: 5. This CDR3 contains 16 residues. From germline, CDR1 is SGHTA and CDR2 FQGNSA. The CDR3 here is CASSQLAGGLTDTQYF. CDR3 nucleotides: TGTGCCAGCAGCCAACTAGCGGGAGGCCTCACAGATACGCAGTATTTT.

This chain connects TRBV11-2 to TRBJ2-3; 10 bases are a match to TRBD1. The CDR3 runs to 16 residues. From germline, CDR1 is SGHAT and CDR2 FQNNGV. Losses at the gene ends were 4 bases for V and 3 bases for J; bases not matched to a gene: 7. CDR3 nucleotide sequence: TGTGCCAGCAGCTCAGACAGGGGGCCCGTAACAGATACGCAGTATTTT. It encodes CASSSDRGPVTDTQYF.

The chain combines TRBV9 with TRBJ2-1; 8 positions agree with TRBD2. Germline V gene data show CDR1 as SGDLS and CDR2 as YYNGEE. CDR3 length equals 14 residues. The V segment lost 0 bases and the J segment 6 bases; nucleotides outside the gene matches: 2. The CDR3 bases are TGTGCCAGCAGCGTAGGACTAGCGATCAATGAGCAGTTCTTC. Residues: CASSVGLAINEQFF.

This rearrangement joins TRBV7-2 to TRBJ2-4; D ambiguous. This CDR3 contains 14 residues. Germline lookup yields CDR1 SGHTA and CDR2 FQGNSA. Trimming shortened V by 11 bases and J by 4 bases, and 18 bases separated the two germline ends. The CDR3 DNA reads TGTGCCCCCTGCAGCGCTAAACCAAAAAACATTCAGTACTTC. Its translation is CAPCSAKPKNIQYF.

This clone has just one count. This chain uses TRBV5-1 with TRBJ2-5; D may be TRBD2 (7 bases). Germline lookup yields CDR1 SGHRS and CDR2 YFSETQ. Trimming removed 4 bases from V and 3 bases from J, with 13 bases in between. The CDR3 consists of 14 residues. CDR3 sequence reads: CASSQRGREETQYF. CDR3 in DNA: TGCGCCAGCAGCCAAAGGGGGAGGGAAGAGACCCAGTACTTC.

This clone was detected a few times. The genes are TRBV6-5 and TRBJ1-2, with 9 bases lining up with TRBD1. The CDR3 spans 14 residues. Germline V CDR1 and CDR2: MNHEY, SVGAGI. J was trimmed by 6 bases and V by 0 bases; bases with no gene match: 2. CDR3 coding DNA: TGTGCCAGCAGTTACTCACAGGGGGCTGATGGCTACACCTTC. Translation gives CASSYSQGADGYTF.

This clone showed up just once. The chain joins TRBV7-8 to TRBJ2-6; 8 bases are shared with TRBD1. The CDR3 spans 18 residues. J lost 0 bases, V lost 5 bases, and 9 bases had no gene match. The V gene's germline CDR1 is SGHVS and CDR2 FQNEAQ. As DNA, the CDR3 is TGTGCCAGCAGCCCCAGACAGGGGCCGAGCTCTGGGGCCAACGTCCTGACTTTC. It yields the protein CASSPRQGPSSGANVLTF. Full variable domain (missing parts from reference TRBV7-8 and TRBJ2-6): GAGVSQSPRYKVAKRGQDVALRCDPISGHVSLFWYQQALGQGPEFLTYFQNEAQLDKSGLPSDRFFAERPEGSVSTLKIQRTQQEDSAVYLCASSPRQGPSSGANVLTFGAGSRLTVL.

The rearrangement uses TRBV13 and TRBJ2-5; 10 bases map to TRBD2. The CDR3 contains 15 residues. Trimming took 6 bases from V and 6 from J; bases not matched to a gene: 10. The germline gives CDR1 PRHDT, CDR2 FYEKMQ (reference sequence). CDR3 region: CASRTSGMSQQTQYF. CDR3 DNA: TGTGCCAGCAGAACTAGCGGGATGTCGCAGCAGACCCAGTACTTC.

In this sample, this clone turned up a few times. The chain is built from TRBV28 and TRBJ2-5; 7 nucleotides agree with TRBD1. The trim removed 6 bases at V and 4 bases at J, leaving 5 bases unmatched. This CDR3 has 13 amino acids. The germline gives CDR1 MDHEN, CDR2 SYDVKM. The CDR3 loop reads CASRKGGPETQYF. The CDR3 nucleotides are TGTGCCAGCAGGAAAGGGGGCCCAGAGACCCAGTACTTC.

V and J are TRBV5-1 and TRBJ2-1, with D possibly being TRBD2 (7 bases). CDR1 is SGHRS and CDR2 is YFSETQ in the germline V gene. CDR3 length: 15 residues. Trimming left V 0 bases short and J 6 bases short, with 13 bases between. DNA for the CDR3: TGCGCCAGCAGCTTGGACGGGGGGCCGGCCAATGAGCAGTTCTTC. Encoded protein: CASSLDGGPANEQFF.

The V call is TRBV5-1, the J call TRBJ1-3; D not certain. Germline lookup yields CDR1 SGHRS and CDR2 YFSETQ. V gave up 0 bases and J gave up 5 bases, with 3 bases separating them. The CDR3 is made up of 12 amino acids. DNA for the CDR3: TGCGCCAGCAGCTTGGACAGAAACACCATATATTTT. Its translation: CASSLDRNTIYF.